This TCR beta chain was found in a study of blood T cells in healthy people across ages. A second PCR, run for about 7 to 11 cycles, used a sample-barcoded 5' primer plus a J-beta primer mix. Each CDR3 protein gets one entry after TCRdb re-called the 5' RACE reads with MiXCR. The table lists around 1,800,000 distinct CDR3 sequences, about 39% of them singletons. Sequenced input: blood. The clonotype originates from a human donor in good health.

The CDR3 DNA reads as TGTGCCAGCACGGCAGGGGTATGGGAGACCCAGTACTTC. It is translated as CASTAGVWETQYF. The chain combines TRBV2 with TRBJ2-5, with D tentatively TRBD1 (6 bases). The germline V gene encodes CDR1 SNHLY and CDR2 FYNNEI. The CDR3 sequence is 13 residues long. The V end lost 7 bases, the J end lost 5 bases, and 14 bases lay between the germline ends.